These 4 T cell receptor beta chains were sequenced from one sample in a study of blood T cell repertoires in COVID-19. Clones were sequenced by immunoSEQ multiplex PCR, and TCRdb holds only the in-frame ones, with some missing. Of about 36,000 clones detected, about 88% appear once; the ten largest clones hold around 2.4%. The sequencing sample was made of peripheral blood. The source of these receptors is a human donor in a cohort sampled during active COVID-19.

The chain couples TRBV6-5 to TRBJ1-1; perhaps TRBD1 as D (5 bases). With 0 bases removed from V and 4 bases from J, the gap between germline ends came to 12 bases. This CDR3 has 15 amino acids. The V gene's germline CDR1 is MNHEY and CDR2 SVGAGI. The CDR3: CASSYSGGVPTEAFF. The CDR3 region has the DNA TGTGCCAGCAGTTACTCGGGGGGGGTGCCCACTGAAGCTTTCTTT.

The J gene is TRBJ2-7, the V gene TRBV18; 15 bases are shared with TRBD2. The CDR3 runs to 19 residues. Looked up from germline, CDR1 is KGHSH and CDR2 is LQKENI. Trimming cost V 3 bases and J 1 base; bases outside gene matches: 10. As DNA, the CDR3 is TGTGCCAGCTCACCTAGGACTAGCGGGGGGGCCGCTCCATCCTACGAGCAGTACTTC. This translates into CASSPRTSGGAAPSYEQYF.

The chain carries TRBV4-2 and TRBJ2-7; 9 bases line up with TRBD1. The CDR3 sequence is 12 residues long. Trimming removed 1 base from V and 9 bases from J; junction bases left unmatched: 1. Germline lookup yields CDR1 LGHNA and CDR2 YNFKEQ. CDR3 region: CASSQADRGQYF. For the CDR3, the DNA is TGTGCCAGCAGCCAAGCGGACAGGGGGCAGTACTTC.

V and J are TRBV29-1 and TRBJ1-1; D is perhaps TRBD1 (5 bases). Per the germline V gene, CDR1 is SQVTM and CDR2 is ANQGSEA. The CDR3 is 12 amino acids. Trimming cost V 4 bases and J 6 bases, with 12 bases left between them. The CDR3 DNA reads as TGCAGCGTTGGGCAGGGAAGGGCTGAAGCTTTCTTT. The encoded protein is CSVGQGRAEAFF.